This TCR beta chain was captured by sequencing in a study of monozygotic twins with inflammatory bowel disease. The quantity of total RNA per TCR library was roughly 3,300 ng. Each UMI, carrying a 6-nucleotide sample barcode, came from template switching. Reprocessing the 5' RACE reads, TCRdb reports a single entry for every CDR3 protein and omits DNA. The sample shows roughly 160,000 distinct CDR3 sequences, and 2.4% sits with its ten largest clones. The sequence was obtained from a human donor with ulcerative colitis or Crohn's disease, or a healthy co-twin of an affected twin (not recorded which). The specimen was blood.

The CDR3 is CSARRYPSGLTGEQYF. J is TRBJ2-7 and V is TRBV20-1; TCRdb gives TRBD2 as the D gene, but with no DNA this cannot be confirmed. The CDR3 spans 16 residues. The germline V gene encodes CDR1 DFQATT and CDR2 SNEGSKA (reference sequence).